This TCR beta chain is from a study of shared clonotypes between healthy human individuals. Overall study results and limits: Non-shared clonotypes displayed generation probabilities falling below those of clonotypes present in all four donors.

Data came from immunoSEQ multiplex PCR; TCRdb stores just in-frame clones and leaves some out. The table shows 1 million to 1.2 million clones, with roughly 77% occurring only once. V shed 5 bases and J shed 5 bases, with 13 bases lying between them. CDR1 and CDR2 (germline): SGHTA, FQGTGA. CDR3 length equals 14 residues. Concerning this clone itself: Its specificity is unknown.

Sequenced: memory CD4+ T cells from PBMCs. This sample's subset: CD45RA-negative fraction. V gene TRBV7-3 combines with J gene TRBJ2-1; TRBD2 might be the D (6 bases). The sequence derives from a man aged 18 to 29 in good health. Some clones in this sample may be carry-over from other donors' samples. This chain's CDR3 is CASSLGTFDNEQFF. CDR3 sequence (DNA): TGTGCCAGCAGCCTCGGGACTTTCGACAATGAGCAGTTCTTC.